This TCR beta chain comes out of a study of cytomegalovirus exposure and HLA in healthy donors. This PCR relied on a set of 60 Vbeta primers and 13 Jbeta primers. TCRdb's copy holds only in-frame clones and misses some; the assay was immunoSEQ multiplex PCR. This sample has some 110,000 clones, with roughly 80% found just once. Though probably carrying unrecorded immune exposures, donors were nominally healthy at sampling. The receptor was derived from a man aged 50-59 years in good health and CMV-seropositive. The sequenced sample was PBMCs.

The CDR3: CASSELGTGYSPLHF. The CDR3 nucleotides are TGTGCCAGCAGTGAATTGGGGACAGGCTATTCACCCCTCCACTTT. The chain links TRBV6-1 to TRBJ1-6; 8 bases line up with TRBD1. J gave up 8 bases and V 2 bases, and 5 bases lay outside the gene matches. The CDR3 is 15 amino acids. Per germline, CDR1 MNHNS and CDR2 SASEGT.